The sequence of this T cell receptor beta chain was determined in a study of TIL therapy for anti-PD-1-resistant metastatic lung cancer. Overall study context: Median tumor mutation burden was 1.5 mutations per megabase.

The time point was: pre-treatment sample, taken before nivolumab and TIL therapy. Most excised metastases sampled were pleural nodules or supraclavicular lymph nodes. Enrollment ran from late 2017 to January 2020. This CDR3 comprises 16 residues. This was the immunoSEQ v3 assay. Each library reached some 2 million read pairs, or roughly 4.5-6 million at deep level. Sequencing was performed with immunoSEQ multiplex PCR; in TCRdb, only in-frame clones are kept and a portion is missing. The sample has 50,000 to 60,000 clones, less than 75% seen once. Sequencing was performed on tumor tissue, taken at baseline. The chain couples TRBV21-1 to TRBJ2-7; the D call of TRBD1 is as the table states it, not checked on the DNA. TRBV21-1 is listed as a pseudogene. The receptor comes from a person aged 25-79 years with non-small cell lung cancer. CDR3: CASSQPDHQGLGEQYF. DNA for the CDR3: TGTGCCAGCAGCCAGCCCGACCACCAGGGTCTGGGCGAGCAGTACTTC.